A selection of T cell receptor beta chains follows, all from one sample in a study of memory CD4+ T cells and cytomegalovirus serostatus. Profiled with immunoSEQ multiplex PCR; TCRdb holds only in-frame clones, not every one. Of about 46,000 clones in the sample, about 78% are singletons; the top ten hold around 0.91%. The sample consisted of memory CD4+ T cells from blood. The receptors come from an adult in good health and CMV-seronegative. Each CDR3 is given with its conserved first and last residue. Fields, in order: clone size, D gene, V gene, J gene, CDR3 DNA, CDR3 protein. A D gene is named only where the DNA matches it firmly. Rows may omit the clone size; those that give it use once, few, many or a size class.

clone size: .; D gene: .; V gene: TRBV6-5; J gene: TRBJ2-2; CDR3 DNA: TGTGCCAGCAGTTACTCGAACAGCCTAAACACCGGGGAGCTGTTTTTT; CDR3 protein: CASSYSNSLNTGELFF
clone size: .; D gene: .; V gene: TRBV18; J gene: TRBJ2-7; CDR3 DNA: TGTGCCAGCTCACCAGGCAGTTACGAGCAGTACTTC; CDR3 protein: CASSPGSYEQYF
clone size: .; D gene: .; V gene: TRBV27; J gene: TRBJ2-7; CDR3 DNA: TGTGCCAGCAGTTTAGAACCCCGGGGCCCAAACGAGCAGTACTTC; CDR3 protein: CASSLEPRGPNEQYF
clone size: .; D gene: .; V gene: TRBV14; J gene: TRBJ2-5; CDR3 DNA: TGTGCCAGCAGCCTTAGACAGCTAACCCAAGAGACCCAGTACTTC; CDR3 protein: CASSLRQLTQETQYF
clone size: once; D gene: .; V gene: TRBV5-5; J gene: TRBJ1-5; CDR3 DNA: TGTGCCAGCAGCTTGAGCCGGGGGCCTCAGCCCCAGCATTTT; CDR3 protein: CASSLSRGPQPQHF
clone size: few; D gene: .; V gene: TRBV6-1; J gene: TRBJ1-1; CDR3 DNA: TGTGCCAGCAGGGGCGGAGGGGTCGCTGAAGCTTTCTTT; CDR3 protein: CASRGGGVAEAFF
clone size: .; D gene: TRBD1; V gene: TRBV15; J gene: TRBJ1-3; CDR3 DNA: TGTGCCACCAGCTCCCGGACAGGGAGGGGAAACACCATATATTTT; CDR3 protein: CATSSRTGRGNTIYF
clone size: medium-sized; D gene: .; V gene: TRBV15; J gene: TRBJ1-5; CDR3 DNA: TGTGCCACTGCTGAGGGTGGGTATAATCAGCCCCAGCATTTT; CDR3 protein: CATAEGGYNQPQHF
clone size: .; D gene: .; V gene: TRBV30; J gene: TRBJ1-2; CDR3 DNA: TGTGCCTGGAGTTCCTTGGGTTTCGAGGACTATGGCTACACCTTC; CDR3 protein: CAWSSLGFEDYGYTF
clone size: .; D gene: .; V gene: TRBV9; J gene: TRBJ2-3; CDR3 DNA: TGTGCCAGCAGCCCGGGGCTAACCACTCATACGCAGTATTTT; CDR3 protein: CASSPGLTTHTQYF
clone size: .; D gene: .; V gene: TRBV9; J gene: TRBJ2-3; CDR3 DNA: TGTGCCAGCAGCGACGCGGGACGTAACACAGATACGCAGTATTTT; CDR3 protein: CASSDAGRNTDTQYF
clone size: .; D gene: .; V gene: TRBV4-3; J gene: TRBJ1-2; CDR3 DNA: TGCGCCAGCAGCCAAGATCCGCCTCCGGGACCCAAAACTCGTGGCTACACCTTC; CDR3 protein: CASSQDPPPGPKTRGYTF
clone size: .; D gene: TRBD1; V gene: TRBV5-5; J gene: TRBJ1-6; CDR3 DNA: TGTGCCAGCAGCTGGTCCCGACAGGGCGGTAGCTCACCCCTCCACTTT; CDR3 protein: CASSWSRQGGSSPLHF
clone size: once; D gene: .; V gene: TRBV2; J gene: TRBJ1-5; CDR3 DNA: TGTGCCAGCACTACAGCCCAGGACAATCAGCCCCAGCATTTT; CDR3 protein: CASTTAQDNQPQHF
clone size: once; D gene: .; V gene: TRBV28; J gene: TRBJ1-3; CDR3 DNA: TGTGCCAGCAGTTACCCCCCCGGAGGTGGAAACACCATATATTTT; CDR3 protein: CASSYPPGGGNTIYF
clone size: once; D gene: .; V gene: TRBV28; J gene: TRBJ2-7; CDR3 DNA: TGTGCCAGCAGTTTTTTTAGCCTGACCTACGAGCAGTACTTC; CDR3 protein: CASSFFSLTYEQYF
clone size: .; D gene: .; V gene: TRBV4-1; J gene: TRBJ1-5; CDR3 DNA: TGCGCCAGCAGCCAAGCGTTGGGCCTAAGCAATCAGCCCCAGCATTTT; CDR3 protein: CASSQALGLSNQPQHF
clone size: .; D gene: .; V gene: TRBV27; J gene: TRBJ1-5; CDR3 DNA: TGTGCCAGCAGCCGACAGGCCAATCAGCCCCAGCATTTT; CDR3 protein: CASSRQANQPQHF
clone size: .; D gene: .; V gene: TRBV7-7; J gene: TRBJ2-5; CDR3 DNA: TGTGCCAGCAGCGCTTTAACGGTTCCACAAGAGACCCAGTACTTC; CDR3 protein: CASSALTVPQETQYF
clone size: .; D gene: TRBD1; V gene: TRBV18; J gene: TRBJ1-3; CDR3 DNA: TGTGCCAGCTCACCGGGACAGGGTGGAAACACCATATATTTT; CDR3 protein: CASSPGQGGNTIYF
clone size: .; D gene: .; V gene: TRBV1; J gene: TRBJ1-1; CDR3 DNA: TGCACCAGCGAGGGGGACACTGAAGCTTTCTTT; CDR3 protein: CTSEGDTEAFF
clone size: .; D gene: .; V gene: TRBV28; J gene: TRBJ1-5; CDR3 DNA: TGTGCCAGCAGATTAAATGCCGGTCAGCCCCAGCATTTT; CDR3 protein: CASRLNAGQPQHF
clone size: .; D gene: TRBD1; V gene: TRBV30; J gene: TRBJ1-5; CDR3 DNA: TGTGCCTGGTCCGGGACAGGGAAACAGCCCCAGCATTTT; CDR3 protein: CAWSGTGKQPQHF
clone size: .; D gene: .; V gene: TRBV29-1; J gene: TRBJ1-1; CDR3 DNA: TGCAGCGTTGTCGCGGGATCCATGAACACTGAAGCTTTCTTT; CDR3 protein: CSVVAGSMNTEAFF
clone size: .; D gene: .; V gene: TRBV19; J gene: TRBJ1-1; CDR3 DNA: TGTGCCAGTAGTAAAGGGAGGGGTGAAGCTTTCTTT; CDR3 protein: CASSKGRGEAFF
clone size: medium-sized; D gene: TRBD2; V gene: TRBV27; J gene: TRBJ2-7; CDR3 DNA: TGTGCCAGCAGAACCTCGGGGGGGTTGCAGCAGTACTTC; CDR3 protein: CASRTSGGLQQYF
clone size: few; D gene: .; V gene: TRBV2; J gene: TRBJ1-6; CDR3 DNA: TGTGCCAGCAGGGATCGCGGCGGCCCTTTCCACTTT; CDR3 protein: CASRDRGGPFHF
clone size: .; D gene: TRBD2; V gene: TRBV27; J gene: TRBJ2-1; CDR3 DNA: TGTGCCAGCAGGGGAGGGGACGGGACGTACAATGAGCAGTTCTTC; CDR3 protein: CASRGGDGTYNEQFF
clone size: few; D gene: .; V gene: TRBV7-9; J gene: TRBJ1-1; CDR3 DNA: TGTGCCAGCAGCTTAGATAGGCAGGGAGACACTGAAGCTTTCTTT; CDR3 protein: CASSLDRQGDTEAFF
clone size: medium-sized; D gene: .; V gene: TRBV19; J gene: TRBJ2-2; CDR3 DNA: TGTGCCAGTAGGAAAGGGAACACCGGGGAGCTGTTTTTT; CDR3 protein: CASRKGNTGELFF
clone size: .; D gene: .; V gene: TRBV29-1; J gene: TRBJ2-7; CDR3 DNA: TGCAGCGTTGAAGAAGCAGGGATCCACCACGAGCAGTACTTC; CDR3 protein: CSVEEAGIHHEQYF
clone size: few; D gene: TRBD1; V gene: TRBV7-2; J gene: TRBJ1-1; CDR3 DNA: TGTGCCAGCAGCTTTACCCGACAGGGTAACACTGAAGCTTTCTTT; CDR3 protein: CASSFTRQGNTEAFF
clone size: .; D gene: TRBD1; V gene: TRBV7-2; J gene: TRBJ1-1; CDR3 DNA: TGTGCCAGCAGCTTGGACAGGGAGCGTCCAGCTTTCTTT; CDR3 protein: CASSLDRERPAFF
clone size: .; D gene: .; V gene: TRBV5-4; J gene: TRBJ2-1; CDR3 DNA: TGTGCCAGCAGATGGACGGTGGACAGTGAGCAGTTCTTC; CDR3 protein: CASRWTVDSEQFF
clone size: .; D gene: .; V gene: TRBV19; J gene: TRBJ1-5; CDR3 DNA: TGTGCCAGTAGTTCCCAGCGGGGAGAAGGGAATCAGCCCCAGCATTTT; CDR3 protein: CASSSQRGEGNQPQHF
clone size: .; D gene: TRBD1; V gene: TRBV19; J gene: TRBJ2-7; CDR3 DNA: TGTGCCAGTAGTATTAATGGCGGGACAGGGGACGAGCAGTACTTC; CDR3 protein: CASSINGGTGDEQYF
clone size: .; D gene: .; V gene: TRBV7-2; J gene: TRBJ1-4; CDR3 DNA: TGTGCCAGCAGCCGTGTCCCCAATGAAAAACTGTTTTTT; CDR3 protein: CASSRVPNEKLFF
clone size: .; D gene: .; V gene: TRBV18; J gene: TRBJ1-2; CDR3 DNA: TGTGCCAGCTCACCAGGGCTCTCCAGGGTGCATGGCTACACCTTC; CDR3 protein: CASSPGLSRVHGYTF
clone size: .; D gene: .; V gene: TRBV18; J gene: TRBJ1-5; CDR3 DNA: TGTGCCAGCTCACCAGGGGAGGACGCCCAGCCCCAGCATTTT; CDR3 protein: CASSPGEDAQPQHF
clone size: .; D gene: .; V gene: TRBV18; J gene: TRBJ2-1; CDR3 DNA: TGTGCCAGCTCATTAGGGGCTGATGAGCAGTTCTTC; CDR3 protein: CASSLGADEQFF
clone size: .; D gene: .; V gene: TRBV29-1; J gene: TRBJ1-1; CDR3 DNA: TGCAGCGCCATGAACACTGAAGCTTTCTTT; CDR3 protein: CSAMNTEAFF
clone size: once; D gene: .; V gene: TRBV4-1; J gene: TRBJ2-5; CDR3 DNA: TGCGCCAGCAGCCAAATGGACTTCGGACGAGGAGGGACCCAGTACTTC; CDR3 protein: CASSQMDFGRGGTQYF
clone size: .; D gene: TRBD2; V gene: TRBV7-8; J gene: TRBJ2-3; CDR3 DNA: TGTGCCAGCAGCCCAAGGACTAGTGGTCCGGGAGATACGCAGTATTTT; CDR3 protein: CASSPRTSGPGDTQYF
clone size: once; D gene: .; V gene: TRBV19; J gene: TRBJ1-4; CDR3 DNA: TGTGCCAGTAGTTTATTGTCGGGGGCTGAAGAAAAACTGTTTTTT; CDR3 protein: CASSLLSGAEEKLFF
clone size: .; D gene: .; V gene: TRBV19; J gene: TRBJ1-5; CDR3 DNA: TGTGCCTCACTCCCGCAGGGTGGGTTTTTGCATCAGCCCCAGCATTTT; CDR3 protein: CASLPQGGFLHQPQHF
clone size: .; D gene: .; V gene: TRBV12-5; J gene: TRBJ2-7; CDR3 DNA: TGTGCTAGTGCCCTCGGGGACAACACCAACTACGAGCAGTACTTC; CDR3 protein: CASALGDNTNYEQYF
clone size: few; D gene: .; V gene: TRBV19; J gene: TRBJ1-2; CDR3 DNA: TGTGCCAGTAAGCCCGGGGATAGCCCTAACTATGGCTACACCTTC; CDR3 protein: CASKPGDSPNYGYTF
clone size: .; D gene: .; V gene: TRBV11-1; J gene: TRBJ2-1; CDR3 DNA: TGTGCCAGCAGCTTAGCATCGGGCAGAGCATACAATGAGCAGTTCTTC; CDR3 protein: CASSLASGRAYNEQFF
clone size: few; D gene: .; V gene: TRBV7-8; J gene: TRBJ2-7; CDR3 DNA: TGTGCCAGCAGCTTAGGGGGACTTTCCAGCTCCTACGAGCAGTACTTC; CDR3 protein: CASSLGGLSSSYEQYF
clone size: .; D gene: TRBD2; V gene: TRBV30; J gene: TRBJ2-5; CDR3 DNA: TGTGCCTGGAGCCGGACTAGCGGGTTACAAGAGACCCAGTACTTC; CDR3 protein: CAWSRTSGLQETQYF
clone size: once; D gene: .; V gene: TRBV18; J gene: TRBJ1-5; CDR3 DNA: TGTGCCAGCTCAAAACAGGAGGAACAGCCCCAGCATTTT; CDR3 protein: CASSKQEEQPQHF
clone size: .; D gene: TRBD1; V gene: TRBV2; J gene: TRBJ1-1; CDR3 DNA: TGTGCCAGCAGTACCACAGGGGGCATTACTGAAGCTTTCTTT; CDR3 protein: CASSTTGGITEAFF
clone size: .; D gene: .; V gene: TRBV11-2; J gene: TRBJ2-2; CDR3 DNA: TGTGCCAGCAGAGCTGACGGGAGAGGGGGGGAGCTGTTTTTT; CDR3 protein: CASRADGRGGELFF
clone size: .; D gene: .; V gene: TRBV20-1; J gene: TRBJ2-1; CDR3 DNA: TGCAGTGCTAGTTCAGGAGGGCAGTTCTTC; CDR3 protein: CSASSGGQFF
clone size: .; D gene: .; V gene: TRBV6-4; J gene: TRBJ1-1; CDR3 DNA: TGTGCCAGCAGTCAAACGCAGGGGAAGGGTGAAGCTTTCTTT; CDR3 protein: CASSQTQGKGEAFF
clone size: .; D gene: .; V gene: TRBV18; J gene: TRBJ2-5; CDR3 DNA: TGTGCCAGCTCACCAAATACCGTCGGGTCGCGGGAGACCCAGTACTTC; CDR3 protein: CASSPNTVGSRETQYF
clone size: .; D gene: .; V gene: TRBV19; J gene: TRBJ2-7; CDR3 DNA: TGTGCCAGTGGGCAGGGGGGTTTCTACGAGCAGTACTTC; CDR3 protein: CASGQGGFYEQYF
clone size: .; D gene: .; V gene: TRBV5-6; J gene: TRBJ1-6; CDR3 DNA: TGTGCCAGCAGTTCCCTCCGACGGATAACTAATTCACCCCTCCACTTT; CDR3 protein: CASSSLRRITNSPLHF
clone size: once; D gene: .; V gene: TRBV9; J gene: TRBJ1-2; CDR3 DNA: TGTGCCAGCACCTCGAGGGCTGGGGGGGACTATGGCTACACCTTC; CDR3 protein: CASTSRAGGDYGYTF
clone size: .; D gene: TRBD1; V gene: TRBV9; J gene: TRBJ1-3; CDR3 DNA: TGTGCCAGCAGCGCCCGACAGGGGGATTGGGCCTCTGGAAACACCATATATTTT; CDR3 protein: CASSARQGDWASGNTIYF